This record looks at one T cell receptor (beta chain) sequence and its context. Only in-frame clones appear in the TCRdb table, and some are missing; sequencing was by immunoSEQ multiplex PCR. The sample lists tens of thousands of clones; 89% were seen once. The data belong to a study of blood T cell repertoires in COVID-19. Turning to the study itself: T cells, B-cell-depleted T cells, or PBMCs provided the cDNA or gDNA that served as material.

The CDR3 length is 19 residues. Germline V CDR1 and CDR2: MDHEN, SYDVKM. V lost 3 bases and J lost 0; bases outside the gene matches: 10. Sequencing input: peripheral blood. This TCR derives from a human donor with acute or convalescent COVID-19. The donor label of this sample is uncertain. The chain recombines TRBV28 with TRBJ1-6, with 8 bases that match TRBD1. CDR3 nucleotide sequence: TGTGCCAGCAGTTTTCTGTCAGGACAGGGAAGCTCCTATAATTCACCCCTCCACTTT. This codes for CASSFLSGQGSSYNSPLHF. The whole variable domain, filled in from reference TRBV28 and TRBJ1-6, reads DVKVTQSSRYLVKRTGEKVFLECVQDMDHENMFWYRQDPGLGLRLIYFSYDVKMKEKGDIPEGYSVSREKKERFSLILESASTNQTSMYLCASSFLSGQGSSYNSPLHFGNGTRLTVT.